The rows below give T cell receptor beta chains drawn from one sample of a study of identical twins. In TCRdb, the 5' RACE reads were re-called with MiXCR into one record per CDR3 protein. The table records more than 400,000 distinct CDR3 sequences, over 12% of them present only once. This sample also appeared in a second study, on yellow fever vaccine responses in identical twins.

The sequenced material came from CD4+ T cells sorted from blood. The receptor source for this set is a young woman in good health. The CDR3 runs from the conserved cysteine through the conserved F or W.

>TRBV19
CASRGRGTSITGELFF
>TRBV11-1
CASSFGTGGGEQFF
>TRBV4-1
CASSQTSEYLSGQETQYF
>TRBV15
CATSREGGSSYNEQFF
>TRBV12-3/TRBV12-4
CASSLAHTGVGQTQYF
>TRBV20-1
CSARAAGDYSNQPQHF
>TRBV3-1
CASSQQTGLETQYF
>TRBV5-1
CASSLTRGGNYNEQFF
>TRBV28
CASSWTSTGTAYF
>TRBV2
CASSERGTGFHEQYF
>TRBV12-3/TRBV12-4
CASSFGDSDTGGTQYF
>TRBV7-9
CASKPTTTGELFF
>TRBV7-6
CASSLEQGVGQETQYF
>TRBV6-1
CASTALLAGDTGELFF
>TRBV4-1
CASSQQRGAQQTQYF
>TRBV3-1
CASSQAATGSNTGELFF
>TRBV10-3
CAISDAGTGNQPQHF
>TRBV6-5
CASSYSTPTDTQYF
>TRBV7-8
CASSLARIPATGELFF
>TRBV18
CASTSGTGNNEQFF
>TRBV2
CASSEERINNSPLHF
>TRBV5-1
CASSLTQGNTGELFF
>TRBV7-8
CASSRLGRATSGLYNEQFF
>TRBV28
CASTISPRIAEAFF
>TRBV7-9
CASSLVESEQYF
>TRBV12-3/TRBV12-4
CASRTLQDTGELFF
>TRBV20-1
CSASGGGGTGELFF
>TRBV11-3
CASSLGETASYEQYF
>TRBV6-6
CASSLVAADTQYF
>TRBV12-3/TRBV12-4
CASSSDISEAFF
>TRBV4-2
CASSQSRDSDNEQFF
>TRBV4-1
CASRATGDGNTGELFF
>TRBV29-1
CSVGTVPYEQYF
>TRBV12-3/TRBV12-4
CASSLDRAIGELFF
>TRBV10-3
CAISESGRGLGNEQFF
>TRBV20-1
CSVQGMDTQYF
>TRBV12-3/TRBV12-4
CASSLVRQGAKLFF
>TRBV5-1
CASSLSSNYGYTF
>TRBV15
CATSVGPNNEKLFF
>TRBV18
CASSPPGFLSSGANVLTF
>TRBV3-1
CASRGTATYNEQFF
>TRBV28
CASSLFPGAKIGELFF
>TRBV29-1
CSVGAGTGFNYGYTF
>TRBV10-3
CAITPGTGELFF
>TRBV5-4
CASTVTQGAEGTEAFF
>TRBV7-2
CASSSRDSVVEQFF
>TRBV24-1
CATSGVAGGSDTQYF
>TRBV10-1
CASCGAGDVGYEQYF
>TRBV7-9
CASSLQGDEQYF
>TRBV27
CASSLGGAWLTDTQYF
>TRBV29-1
CSVAVGGETQYF
>TRBV24-1
CATSDSPGTGSGYNEQFF
>TRBV20-1
CSAMAGGLETQYF
>TRBV5-1
CASSWGQGAIGTDTQYF
>TRBV7-9
CASSSDRLKGAQYF